This record concerns one TCR beta chain sequence. Its antigen is not identified. This specimen belongs to a study of somatic mutations in cytotoxic T cells in rheumatoid arthritis. Broader study findings: Any difference in CD8+ T-cell clonality between patients who had rheumatoid arthritis and healthy controls who were age-matched was not statistically significant.

V shed 3 bases and J shed 0 bases, with 13 bases lying between them. This CDR3 is 16 amino acids long. Germline lookup yields CDR1 PRHDT and CDR2 FYEKMQ (reference sequence). The method was immunoSEQ multiplex PCR; TCRdb's version includes in-frame clones alone and lacks a portion of them. The repertoire holds about 14,000 clones, 65% to 80% seen once, with around 7% in the top ten. The V call is TRBV13, the J call TRBJ2-3, with a weak D call TRBD2 (6 bases). The receptor comes from an adult with rheumatoid arthritis. Specimen: CD8+ T cells sorted from blood. CDR3 DNA sequence: TGTGCCAGCAGCTTTACGGGGGACCCTAGCACAGATACGCAGTATTTT. Its protein product is CASSFTGDPSTDTQYF.